This T cell receptor beta chain derives from a study of T cells in Graves' hyperthyroidism and ophthalmopathy. This clonotype was found a few times. Amplified regions were TCR beta CDR3 sequences from RNA transcripts. An initial round of RT-PCR targeting the TCR CDR3 relied on the HTBI primer set. One entry per CDR3 protein results from TCRdb running MiXCR on the multiplex PCR reads. The sample shows under 350,000 distinct CDR3 sequences, approximately 15% of them seen only once. This clonotype was obtained from a woman in her sixties with Graves' ophthalmopathy. The material sequenced was blood.

DNA of the CDR3: TGTGCCAGCAGCCGGGAGGACAGACCCAAAAACATTCAGTACTTC. It translates to CASSREDRPKNIQYF. The gene calls are TRBV28 and TRBJ2-4; the D gene is possibly TRBD2 (7 bases). Trimming took 6 bases from V and 2 from J, leaving 14 bases between them. Germline CDR1 and CDR2: MDHEN and SYDVKM. This CDR3 spans 15 amino acids.